Shown below are 24 T cell receptor beta chains from a single sample sequenced in a study of blood T cell repertoires in COVID-19. Measured with immunoSEQ multiplex PCR; TCRdb has only the in-frame clones, and not every one. The sample has some 86,000 clones, approximately 90% seen once. Sample: peripheral blood. Every receptor here comes from a human donor with active COVID-19. The donor label of this sample is uncertain.

The rearrangement uses TRBV6-6 and TRBJ2-1; D might be TRBD2 (6 bases). Germline assignment: CDR1 MNHNY and CDR2 SVGAGI (reference sequence). Deletions cut 4 bases from V and 10 bases from J, with 17 bases between. The CDR3 loop spans 14 amino acids. CDR3 sequence reads: CASSSSGRRWEQFF. The CDR3 coding sequence is TGTGCCAGCAGTTCTTCAGGGAGGCGATGGGAGCAGTTCTTC.

V and J are TRBV29-1 and TRBJ1-5; 8 bases fit TRBD1. The V gene's germline CDR1 is SQVTM and CDR2 ANQGSEA. The length of the CDR3 is 14 residues. The trim removed 4 bases at V and 2 bases at J, leaving 4 bases unmatched. In DNA, the CDR3 is TGCAGCGTTGGGATGACAGGGGGCAATCAGCCCCAGCATTTT. It yields the protein CSVGMTGGNQPQHF.

Only one count was recorded for this clone. The chain joins TRBV29-1 to TRBJ2-1; TRBD2 matches 7 bases. The CDR3 covers 13 residues. Germline loops: CDR1 SQVTM, CDR2 ANQGSEA. J gave up 3 bases and V 7 bases, and 6 bases lay outside the gene matches. Here the CDR3 DNA reads TGCAGCGCCGACCGGGGGGACTACAATGAGCAGTTCTTC. Its translation is CSADRGDYNEQFF.

This sequence joins TRBV10-2 and TRBJ1-1, with 8 bases that match TRBD1. The CDR3 is 14 residues long. Per germline, CDR1 WSHSY and CDR2 SAAADI. With 5 bases clipped from V and 8 bases from J, the junction kept 10 bases outside the gene matches. The CDR3 sequence is CASSREGTGFEAFF. For the CDR3, the DNA is TGCGCCAGCAGTAGGGAGGGGACAGGATTCGAAGCTTTCTTT.

V usage is TRBV6-1 and J usage is TRBJ2-7; 9 bases are shared with TRBD1. V lost 2 bases to trimming and J lost 3 bases; unmatched junction nucleotides: 14. The germline V gene encodes CDR1 MNHNS and CDR2 SASEGT. CDR3 size: 18 residues. In DNA form, the CDR3 reads TGTGCCAGCAGTGAAAGGACAGGGGATTCCGCGCGACTCTACGAGCAGTACTTC. It translates to CASSERTGDSARLYEQYF.

J is TRBJ2-1 and V is TRBV6-5, with unresolved D. CDR1 is MNHEY, CDR2 SVGAGI, per germline. The V end lost 6 bases, the J end lost 8 bases, and 11 bases lay between the germline ends. The CDR3 loop spans 12 amino acids. CDR3 DNA: TGTGCCAGCAGAACCGACCGGGATGAGCAGTTCTTC. It yields the protein CASRTDRDEQFF.

V and J are TRBV6-5 and TRBJ1-5; a weak D match, TRBD1 (6 bases). The ends were cut back, 5 bases at V and 3 bases at J, with 11 bases in the middle. CDR3 length: 14 amino acids. CDR1 is MNHEY and CDR2 is SVGAGI in the germline V gene. The DNA for the CDR3 is TGTGCCAGCAGTCCTACAGGGCCCAATCAGCCCCAGCATTTT. Protein sequence: CASSPTGPNQPQHF.

This rearrangement joins TRBV7-3 to TRBJ1-1; possibly TRBD1 for D (6 bases). V was shortened by 4 bases and J by 5 bases, with 14 bases between the two germline ends. The length of the CDR3 is 14 residues. Germline-derived CDR1 and CDR2 are SGHTA and FQGTGA. CDR3: CASSSQGAETEAFF. The DNA for the CDR3 is TGTGCCAGCAGCTCACAGGGAGCCGAAACTGAAGCTTTCTTT.

The J gene is TRBJ1-2, the V gene TRBV9, with TRBD1 identical over 7 bases. V was pared by 3 bases and J by 3 bases, with 11 bases of the junction left unmatched. Germline V lookup: CDR1 SGDLS, CDR2 YYNGEE. The CDR3 has 16 residues. The CDR3 sequence: CASSARMGQSDYGYTF. CDR3 nucleotide sequence: TGTGCCAGCAGCGCACGGATGGGACAGTCGGACTATGGCTACACCTTC.

V and J are TRBV7-3 and TRBJ1-1; 7 bases fit TRBD1. The V gene end was trimmed by 5 bases and the J gene end by 5 bases; junction bases not matched to a gene: 5. The CDR3 runs 13 residues. From germline, CDR1 is SGHTA and CDR2 FQGTGA. For the CDR3, the DNA is TGTGCCAGCAGCCCCGACAGGGAAACTGAAGCTTTCTTT. Protein product: CASSPDRETEAFF.

This sequence joins TRBV11-2 and TRBJ1-3; no firm D call. Deletions cut 5 bases from V and 0 bases from J, with 11 bases between. The CDR3 runs 15 residues. Germline CDR1 and CDR2: SGHAT and FQNNGV. The CDR3 DNA reads TGTGCCAGCAGCCCAGCGGCAGTCTCTGGAAACACCATATATTTT. Translated, it gives CASSPAAVSGNTIYF.

V usage is TRBV7-9 and J usage is TRBJ1-5, with 10 bases matching TRBD1. From germline, CDR1 is SEHNR and CDR2 FQNEAQ (reference sequence). Trimming at V came to 5 bases and at J to 5 bases, leaving 6 bases not matched to a gene. The CDR3 has 15 residues. CDR3 coding DNA: TGTGCCAGCAGCGGACGGGGACAGGGGCATCAGCCCCAGCATTTT. This codes for CASSGRGQGHQPQHF.

The chain joins TRBV2 to TRBJ1-5, with D unresolved. The CDR3 is 11 residues long. V was trimmed by 8 bases and J by 7 bases, leaving 9 bases between them. The germline V gene encodes CDR1 SNHLY and CDR2 FYNNEI. The CDR3 region has the DNA TGTGCCAGCTCAGATCGACAGCCCCAGCATTTT. The encoded protein is CASSDRQPQHF.

The V call is TRBV7-9, the J call TRBJ1-2; TRBD1 is a possible D gene (6 bases). V was shortened by 1 base and J by 4 bases, with 13 bases between the two germline ends. Germline assignment: CDR1 SEHNR and CDR2 FQNEAQ (reference sequence). This CDR3 has 15 residues. The CDR3 DNA follows: TGTGCCAGCAGCTTAGGGGCAGCAGGGGTCTATGGCTACACCTTC. Its protein is CASSLGAAGVYGYTF. Full variable domain (missing parts from reference TRBV7-9 and TRBJ1-2): DTGVSQNPRHKITKRGQNVTFRCDPISEHNRLYWYRQTLGQGPEFLTYFQNEAQLEKSRLLSDRFSAERPKGSFSTLEIQRTEQGDSAMYLCASSLGAAGVYGYTFGSGTRLTVV.

This chain connects TRBV19 to TRBJ2-1; D ambiguous. CDR3 length: 15 amino acids. V was clipped by 3 bases and J by 0 bases, with 9 bases between them. The germline V gene has CDR1 LNHDA and CDR2 SQIVND (reference sequence). CDR3 bases: TGTGCCAGTAGTATGGCGGTGAGCTCCTACAATGAGCAGTTCTTC. This gives the protein CASSMAVSSYNEQFF.

The chain recombines TRBV2 with TRBJ1-1; the D gene is possibly TRBD1 (6 bases). The CDR3 loop spans 12 amino acids. Between the trimmed V and J ends, which lost 3 bases and 8 bases, there was a span of 10 bases. Germline V gene sequence: CDR1 SNHLY, CDR2 FYNNEI. The CDR3 is CASSEGGPEAFF. In DNA, the CDR3 is TGTGCCAGCAGTGAGGGGGGGCCGGAAGCTTTCTTT.

V gene TRBV4-2 combines with J gene TRBJ2-3; 8 bases line up with TRBD1. Germline values: CDR1 LGHNA, CDR2 YNFKEQ. The junction had 13 bases not matched to a gene; V was cut back by 4 bases and J by 4 bases. This CDR3 has 17 amino acids. Here the CDR3 DNA reads TGTGCCAGCAGCCCAGGCGGGTGGCAGGGGGCCTCAGATACGCAGTATTTT. It translates to CASSPGGWQGASDTQYF.

The V gene is TRBV2, the J gene TRBJ2-7, with D possibly TRBD2 on 5 matching bases. CDR1 is SNHLY, CDR2 FYNNEI, per germline. V was cut by 6 bases and J by 6 bases, with 15 bases left in between. The CDR3 covers 13 residues. The chain's CDR3 is CASSGGRLGEQYF. The CDR3 nucleotides read TGTGCCAGCAGCGGAGGACGGTTGGGCGAGCAGTACTTC.

The chain is built from TRBV18 and TRBJ1-1; 9 bases agree with TRBD1. J gave up 5 bases and V 4 bases, and 5 bases lay outside the gene matches. Germline CDR1 and CDR2: KGHSH and LQKENI. The CDR3 is 14 residues long. The CDR3 region has the DNA TGTGCCAGCTCACGGGGGACAGGGCTTACTGAAGCTTTCTTT. Translated, it gives CASSRGTGLTEAFF. The complete variable domain, with remaining parts taken from reference TRBV18 and TRBJ1-1, reads NAGVMQNPRHLVRRRGQEARLRCSPMKGHSHVYWYRQLPEEGLKFMVYLQKENIIDESGMPKERFSAEFPKEGPSILRIQQVVRGDSAAYFCASSRGTGLTEAFFGQGTRLTVV.

The rearrangement links TRBV3-1 (or the pseudogene TRBV3-2) to TRBJ1-6, with D perhaps TRBD1 (5 bases). Germline V gene lookup returns CDR1 LGHDT and CDR2 YNNKEL (reference sequence). V dropped 1 base and J dropped 6 bases, with 10 bases sitting between them. The length of the CDR3 is 15 residues. The CDR3 reads CASSQGSGRNSPLHF. The CDR3 nucleotides read TGTGCCAGCAGCCAAGGATCAGGGCGTAATTCACCCCTCCACTTT.

J is TRBJ2-7 and V is TRBV5-4, with TRBD2 matching 16 bases. This CDR3 spans 15 amino acids. The germline gives CDR1 SGHNT, CDR2 YYREEE (reference sequence). The V segment lost 4 bases and the J segment 7 bases; nucleotides outside the gene matches: 5. CDR3 region: CASSAGLAGGREQYF. DNA of the CDR3: TGTGCCAGCAGCGCGGGACTAGCGGGGGGGCGTGAGCAGTACTTC.

This clone was observed a single time. V is TRBV6-1 and J is TRBJ2-3, with 9 bases aligning to TRBD1. The CDR3 is made up of 16 amino acids. Germline V CDR1 and CDR2: MNHNS, SASEGT. J lost 6 bases, V lost 4 bases, and 11 bases had no gene match. The CDR3 spells CASSVPGQGNTDTQYF. The CDR3 nucleotides are TGTGCCAGCAGTGTCCCGGGACAGGGCAACACCGATACGCAGTATTTT.

The CDR3 coding sequence is TGTGCCAGCAGCCCCAGACAGGGGGCTGGAAACACCATATATTTT. Protein sequence: CASSPRQGAGNTIYF. The gene calls are TRBV11-2 and TRBJ1-3; TRBD1 aligns across 9 bases. CDR1 and CDR2 (germline): SGHAT, FQNNGV. Trimming cost V 5 bases and J 2 bases; bases outside gene matches: 4. The CDR3 is 15 residues long.

This chain joins TRBV11-2 and TRBJ2-1; weak D call: TRBD1 (6 bases). Deletions cut 2 bases from V and 15 bases from J, with 23 bases between. This CDR3 is 15 amino acids long. Per the germline V gene, CDR1 is SGHAT and CDR2 is FQNNGV. The CDR3 DNA reads TGTGCCAGCAGCTTAAGCAGGGGCGGGCCGTCGAGGGCGTTCTTC. Its protein is CASSLSRGGPSRAFF.